Each of the 6 T cell receptor beta chains below was sequenced from the same sample in a study of early T cells in non-severe SARS-CoV-2 infection. TCRdb processed the 5' RACE reads anew with MiXCR; each CDR3 protein has one entry. The table includes about 64,000 distinct CDR3 sequences, roughly 21% detected once. The source was whole blood, collected at baseline. The source is an adult who was a healthcare worker with PCR-confirmed SARS-CoV-2 infection or an uninfected control (not recorded which).

The gene calls are TRBV5-1 and TRBJ1-3; D ambiguous. The CDR3 consists of 15 residues. V was clipped by 5 bases and J by 0 bases, with 12 bases between them. Per germline, CDR1 SGHRS and CDR2 YFSETQ. In DNA, the CDR3 is TGCGCCAGCAGTCCGCAGGTCAACTCTGGAAACACCATATATTTT. Its translation is CASSPQVNSGNTIYF.

This clonotype appeared many times. V gene TRBV5-4 combines with J gene TRBJ2-1; 7 bases align to TRBD1. The ends lost 4 bases at V and 5 bases at J; junction bases unmatched: 9. Germline-derived CDR1 and CDR2 are SGHNT and YYREEE (reference sequence). There are 15 residues in the CDR3. Here the CDR3 reads CASSLRQGPDNEQFF. The DNA of the CDR3 is TGTGCCAGCAGCCTGAGACAGGGCCCGGACAATGAGCAGTTCTTC.

V gene TRBV11-2 combines with J gene TRBJ2-7; 8 positions agree with TRBD1. Germline CDR1 SGHAT, CDR2 FQNNGV. The V and J ends lost 5 bases and 2 bases, in that order; junction bases with no gene match: 2. This CDR3 comprises 13 residues. The CDR3 loop is CASSPGQAYEQYF. Written as DNA, the CDR3 is TGTGCCAGCAGCCCGGGACAGGCCTACGAGCAGTACTTC.

This clonotype was seen a handful of times. The chain uses TRBV20-1 and TRBJ1-1; D is unclear. Per the germline V gene, CDR1 is DFQATT and CDR2 is SNEGSKA (reference sequence). CDR3 length: 13 amino acids. V lost 0 bases and J lost 0, with 5 bases in between. The CDR3 coding sequence is TGCAGTGCTAGAGATCTGGTGAACACTGAAGCTTTCTTT. Protein: CSARDLVNTEAFF.

The chain uses TRBV14 and TRBJ1-2, with no clear D. Trimming left V 1 base short and J 3 bases short, with 9 bases between. Germline V gene lookup returns CDR1 SGHDN and CDR2 FVKESK. The CDR3 has 14 residues. The CDR3 is CASSQVTGDYGYTF. CDR3 DNA: TGTGCCAGCAGCCAAGTAACTGGCGACTATGGCTACACCTTC.

V is TRBV30 and J is TRBJ1-5; unclear D gene. There are 14 residues in the CDR3. V gave up 1 base and J gave up 0 bases, with 7 bases separating them. Germline CDR1 GTSNPN, CDR2 SVGIG (reference sequence). The CDR3 protein is CAWSGGDSNQPQHF. CDR3 DNA: TGTGCCTGGAGTGGAGGAGATAGCAATCAGCCCCAGCATTTT.